These 29 T cell receptor beta chains originate from one sample sequenced in a study of radiotherapy plus CTLA-4 blockade in lung cancer (dated by TCRdb to about 2018). Library construction relied on the immunoSEQ multiplex PCR assay. Entries here come from immuneACCESS through TCRdb and include only in-frame sequences with V and J called. Some clones fail to appear in such tables; in the studies checked, an unresolved V gene covers under half of the shortfall, and the cause of the remainder is unknown. The sample table lists tens of thousands of clones, about 87% of them with a count of one. The ten largest clones represent about a sixth of the sample. Specimen: peripheral blood, collected from a patient treated with radiotherapy plus ipilimumab. All receptors come from a human donor with non-small cell lung cancer that progressed on radiotherapy plus ipilimumab.

The chain links TRBV9 to TRBJ2-1; maybe TRBD2 (5 bases). Trimming took 0 bases from V and 2 from J, leaving 9 bases between them. CDR1 is SGDLS and CDR2 is YYNGEE in the germline V gene. The CDR3 loop spans 15 amino acids. CDR3 DNA sequence: TGTGCCAGCAGCGTAGGCAGCGGAACCTACAATGAGCAGTTCTTC. Protein sequence: CASSVGSGTYNEQFF.

The chain carries TRBV6-1 and TRBJ1-3; TRBD1 is a possible D gene (5 bases). CDR3 length equals 15 residues. Per germline, CDR1 MNHNS and CDR2 SASEGT. V dropped 0 bases and J dropped 5 bases, with 11 bases sitting between them. CDR3 residues: CASSEAQGRRNTIYF. CDR3 in DNA: TGTGCCAGCAGTGAAGCGCAGGGTCGGAGAAACACCATATATTTT.

The rearrangement joins TRBV14 to TRBJ2-7; 9 bases are shared with TRBD2. Germline assignment: CDR1 SGHDN and CDR2 FVKESK. J gave up 4 bases and V 4 bases, and 8 bases lay outside the gene matches. The CDR3 has 15 amino acids. CDR3 protein: CASSPARLAAYEQYF. For the CDR3, the DNA is TGTGCCAGCAGCCCAGCTCGACTAGCGGCTTACGAGCAGTACTTC.

This chain joins TRBV5-1 and TRBJ1-4; D gene unclear. The CDR3 length is 16 residues. V was cut by 4 bases and J by 0 bases, with 13 bases left in between. The germline V gene encodes CDR1 SGHRS and CDR2 YFSETQ. CDR3 in amino acids: CASSPTPTATNEKLFF. As DNA, the CDR3 is TGCGCCAGCAGCCCCACACCAACAGCAACTAATGAAAAACTGTTTTTT.

CDR3 nucleotide sequence: TGTGCCAGCAGCTTAGACCAAGGACAGACCCAGTACTTC. Its protein is CASSLDQGQTQYF. This sequence joins TRBV7-7 and TRBJ2-5; D not resolved. V was pared by 1 base and J by 6 bases, with 9 bases between. The CDR3 extends over 13 amino acids. The germline gives CDR1 SSHAT, CDR2 FNYEAQ (reference sequence).

In its sample, this clone was seen once. This chain uses TRBV14 with TRBJ1-1; the D gene is possibly TRBD1 (5 bases). The CDR3 totals 14 residues. The germline gives CDR1 SGHDN, CDR2 FVKESK. V lost 4 bases and J lost 5, with 14 bases in between. Here the CDR3 DNA reads TGTGCCAGCAGCCGTACCCCGGGGGAGACTGAAGCTTTCTTT. Protein product: CASSRTPGETEAFF. The whole variable domain, filled in from reference TRBV14 and TRBJ1-1, reads EAGVTQFPSHSVIEKGQTVTLRCDPISGHDNLYWYRRVMGKEIKFLLHFVKESKQDESGMPNNRFLAERTGGTYSTLKVQPAELEDSGVYFCASSRTPGETEAFFGQGTRLTVV.

This sequence joins TRBV13 and TRBJ2-5; perhaps TRBD1 as D (6 bases). The J call may be incorrect, as the DNA end agrees better with TRBJ2-7. This CDR3 contains 15 residues. The germline CDR1 and CDR2 sequences are PRHDT and FYEKMQ (reference sequence). The CDR3 loop is CASSPGSGGPYEQYF. CDR3 nucleotide sequence: TGTGCCAGCAGCCCGGGCTCTGGGGGCCCCTACGAGCAGTACTTC.

The J gene is TRBJ2-7, the V gene TRBV7-9, with 7 bases matching TRBD1. The CDR3 covers 16 residues. V lost 3 bases to trimming and J lost 1 base; unmatched junction nucleotides: 9. Germline V gene data show CDR1 as SEHNR and CDR2 as FQNEAQ (reference sequence). For the CDR3, the DNA is TGTGCCAGCAGCTTGCCGACAGGGTCCTATTCCTACGAGCAGTACTTC. This translates into CASSLPTGSYSYEQYF.

The V call is TRBV7-6, the J call TRBJ2-3, with TRBD2 identical over 10 bases. The germline gives CDR1 SGHVS, CDR2 FNYEAQ. The CDR3 is 17 amino acids. V lost 4 bases to trimming and J lost 2 bases; unmatched junction nucleotides: 9. The CDR3 coding sequence is TGTGCCAGCAGCTCGGGGGCTAGCGGGGGAGTCACAGATACGCAGTATTTT. This sequence encodes CASSSGASGGVTDTQYF.

This chain links TRBV30 with TRBJ2-6; D is uncertain. The CDR3 length is 15 residues. Germline CDR1 is GTSNPN and CDR2 is SVGIG (reference sequence). Trimming pared 3 bases from V and 0 bases from J, leaving 9 bases between. The CDR3 loop is CAWRRGDSGANVLTF. The CDR3 region has the DNA TGTGCCTGGAGAAGAGGTGACTCTGGGGCCAACGTCCTGACTTTC.

This clone is categorized as medium-sized. CDR3 coding DNA: TGTGCCAGCAGTGGGTCCAACAGGGTCAGATTACCCTACGAGCAGTACTTC. Its translation: CASSGSNRVRLPYEQYF. The chain links TRBV2 to TRBJ2-7; a weak D match, TRBD1 (6 bases). Looked up from germline, CDR1 is SNHLY and CDR2 is FYNNEI. Trimming took 4 bases from V and 2 from J, leaving 21 bases between them. The CDR3 has 17 residues.

The chain employs TRBV19 and TRBJ2-7; the D is unclear. CDR3 length: 15 amino acids. The V end lost 2 bases, the J end lost 0 bases, and 11 bases lay between the germline ends. Germline V gives CDR1 LNHDA, CDR2 SQIVND (reference sequence). CDR3 coding DNA: TGTGCCAGTAGTATAAAGGCACACCTCTCCTACGAGCAGTACTTC. This gives the protein CASSIKAHLSYEQYF.

The gene calls are TRBV4-2 and TRBJ1-1; 7 bases are a match to TRBD1. The CDR3 is made up of 15 amino acids. CDR1 is LGHNA, CDR2 YNFKEQ, per germline. J was trimmed by 5 bases and V by 1 base; bases with no gene match: 7. The DNA of the CDR3 is TGTGCCAGCAGCCAAGTGGGCCAGGGGGGGACTGAAGCTTTCTTT. It is translated as CASSQVGQGGTEAFF.

The rearrangement links TRBV28 to TRBJ1-2; D gene uncertain. Trimming shortened V by 6 bases and J by 0 bases, and 8 bases separated the two germline ends. Germline lookup yields CDR1 MDHEN and CDR2 SYDVKM. The CDR3 extends over 13 amino acids. CDR3 bases: TGTGCCAGCAGGACGGAGTCTAACTATGGCTACACCTTC. It encodes CASRTESNYGYTF.

V gene TRBV27 combines with J gene TRBJ1-3, with TRBD1 identical over 7 bases. V gave up 5 bases and J gave up 8 bases; unmatched junction bases: 12. CDR1 MNHEY and CDR2 SMNVEV come from the germline V gene (reference sequence). The CDR3 sequence is 15 residues long. CDR3 nucleotides: TGTGCCAGCAGTCCCACGGGACAGCGGGTCGACACCATATATTTT. This codes for CASSPTGQRVDTIYF.

This clone was detected a few times. The CDR3 is CASSQGLGSGANVLTF. In nucleotides, the CDR3 is TGCGCCAGCAGCCAAGGGCTGGGCTCTGGGGCCAACGTCCTGACTTTC. This chain uses TRBV4-3 with TRBJ2-6; D remains unclear. Germline lookup yields CDR1 LGHNA and CDR2 YSLEER. This CDR3 contains 16 residues. V was clipped by 1 base and J by 0 bases, with 7 bases between them.

The chain links TRBV19 to TRBJ1-4; no firm D call. CDR1 is LNHDA and CDR2 is SQIVND in the germline V gene (reference sequence). This CDR3 contains 14 residues. Trimming shortened V by 6 bases and J by 8 bases, and 16 bases separated the two germline ends. The CDR3 spells CASRDIELGEKLFF. CDR3 bases: TGTGCCAGTAGGGATATCGAACTAGGGGAAAAACTGTTTTTT.

This rearrangement joins TRBV6-1 to TRBJ1-5, with TRBD1 matching over 7 bases. This CDR3 has 14 amino acids. Unmatched junction bases numbered 6, after V lost 7 bases and J lost 3 bases. The germline gives CDR1 MNHNS, CDR2 SASEGT. This CDR3 is CASNRQGINQPQHF. The CDR3 DNA sequence: TGTGCCAGCAATCGACAGGGAATCAATCAGCCCCAGCATTTT.

On this clone: The junction shows a germline mismatch at one end, possibly a read error. This rearrangement joins TRBV30 to TRBJ2-2; unclear D gene. This CDR3 comprises 11 residues. Looked up from germline, CDR1 is GTSNPN and CDR2 is SVGIG (reference sequence). The DNA of the CDR3 is TGTGCCTGGAGTGGGTCCGGAGAGCTGTTTTTT. It yields the protein CAWSGSGELFF.

This chain joins TRBV9 and TRBJ2-7, with D possibly being TRBD1 or TRBD2 (7 bases each). The CDR3 consists of 17 residues. With 3 bases removed from V and 0 bases from J, the gap between germline ends came to 19 bases. CDR1 is SGDLS, CDR2 YYNGEE, per germline. CDR3: CASSAGGGDPSSYEQYF. Here the CDR3 DNA reads TGTGCCAGCAGCGCAGGGGGAGGGGACCCGAGCTCCTACGAGCAGTACTTC.

This clone occurred a few times. This sequence joins TRBV27 and TRBJ1-5; D uncertain. CDR3 length equals 15 residues. CDR1 is MNHEY and CDR2 is SMNVEV in the germline V gene (reference sequence). The V gene lost 6 bases and the J gene lost 4 bases, with 16 bases spanning the gap. This chain's CDR3 is CASSPGRAGNQPQHF. The CDR3 DNA reads TGTGCCAGCAGCCCCGGCCGGGCGGGTAATCAGCCCCAGCATTTT.

The chain is built from TRBV11-2 and TRBJ2-1; no reliable D call. Trimming took 2 bases from V and 13 from J, leaving 9 bases between them. In germline, CDR1 is SGHAT, CDR2 FQNNGV. The CDR3 totals 11 residues. CDR3 amino acids: CASSLSLHQFF. The CDR3 DNA reads as TGTGCCAGCAGCTTATCACTACATCAGTTCTTC.

The CDR3 coding sequence is TGTGCCAGCAGCTTAGATAGTGGGATTACCTTTCTGAGCTATGGCTACACCTTC. Its protein is CASSLDSGITFLSYGYTF. V is TRBV7-2 and J is TRBJ1-2; D is uncertain. This CDR3 has 18 residues. V lost 1 base and J 4 bases, leaving 22 bases between the germline ends. Germline CDR1 is SGHTA and CDR2 is FQGNSA.

The J gene is TRBJ2-7, the V gene TRBV5-8; the D gene is possibly TRBD2 (5 bases). Trimming took off 3 bases at V and 1 base at J, with 5 bases between the two ends. This CDR3 is built from 12 residues. Looked up from germline, CDR1 is SGHTS and CDR2 is YDEGEE. The CDR3 loop reads CASSWTSYEQYF. As DNA, the CDR3 is TGTGCCAGCAGCTGGACTTCCTACGAGCAGTACTTC. The whole variable domain, remainder taken from reference TRBV5-8 and TRBJ2-7, is EAGVTQSPTHLIKTRGQQATLRCSPISGHTSVYWYQQALGLGLQFLLWYDEGEERNRGNFPPRFSGRQFPNYSSELNVNALELEDSALYLCASSWTSYEQYFGPGTRLTVT.

The CDR3 DNA reads TGTGCCAGCACCCAACGGCGGACAGATTATGGCTACACCTTC. Translation gives CASTQRRTDYGYTF. The V call is TRBV6-6, the J call TRBJ1-2; possibly TRBD1 for D (6 bases). CDR3 size: 14 residues. Trimming stripped 7 bases from V and 5 bases from J, with 17 bases between. CDR1 and CDR2 (germline): MNHNY, SVGAGI (reference sequence).

V gene TRBV7-9 combines with J gene TRBJ1-3; D remains ambiguous. This CDR3 has 12 residues. V was cut by 2 bases and J by 3 bases, with 2 bases left in between. Germline V gene lookup returns CDR1 SEHNR and CDR2 FQNEAQ (reference sequence). In nucleotides, the CDR3 is TGTGCCAGCAGCTTAAGTGGAAACACCATATATTTT. Translation gives CASSLSGNTIYF.

This sequence joins TRBV2 and TRBJ1-4; no clear D. The V end lost 1 base, the J end lost 4 bases, and 10 bases lay between the germline ends. CDR3 size: 15 residues. Germline CDR1 SNHLY, CDR2 FYNNEI. In DNA form, the CDR3 reads TGTGCCAGCAGTGAAGATGGGCTCCGTAATGAAAAACTGTTTTTT. Protein sequence: CASSEDGLRNEKLFF. Complete variable domain (other parts from reference TRBV2 and TRBJ1-4): EPEVTQTPSHQVTQMGQEVILRCVPISNHLYFYWYRQILGQKVEFLVSFYNNEISEKSEIFDDQFSVERPDGSNFTLKIRSTKLEDSAMYFCASSEDGLRNEKLFFGSGTQLSVL.

The chain employs TRBV29-1 and TRBJ2-7, with 7 bases that match TRBD1. The CDR3 contains 13 residues. Unmatched junction bases numbered 10, after V lost 6 bases and J lost 5 bases. The V gene's germline CDR1 is SQVTM and CDR2 ANQGSEA. CDR3 residues: CSVAGTVPHEQYF. The CDR3 nucleotides are TGCAGCGTAGCCGGGACAGTACCCCACGAGCAGTACTTC.

The V gene is TRBV27, the J gene TRBJ1-1, with 8 nucleotides matching TRBD1. There are 19 residues in the CDR3. The junction had 17 bases not matched to a gene; V was cut back by 4 bases and J by 1 base. Germline CDR1 MNHEY, CDR2 SMNVEV (reference sequence). The CDR3 coding sequence is TGTGCCAGCAGTTCCCGGACAGGGTTTTTTCTAATGGGGAACACTGAAGCTTTCTTT. Its protein is CASSSRTGFFLMGNTEAFF.